The present TCR beta chain was sequenced within a study of type 1 regulatory T cells. At least ten counts were recorded for this clonotype. CDR1 SGHTA and CDR2 FQGNSA come from the germline V gene. Trimming cost V 1 base and J 5 bases; bases outside gene matches: 7. This CDR3 is built from 17 residues. TCRdb reprocessed the reads with MiXCR, giving one entry per CDR3 protein. The table lists 88,000 or so distinct CDR3 sequences, about 28% of them singletons. This chain connects TRBV7-2 to TRBJ2-5; 13 bases fit TRBD2. The source of this sequence is a human donor in good health. The sequenced sample was CD4+ T cells, either the whole sample or a sorted fraction (not recorded which). The DNA of the CDR3 is TGTGCCAGCAGCTTAGTCTCACTAGCGGGAGGGCCGGAGACCCAGTACTTC. Its protein product is CASSLVSLAGGPETQYF.